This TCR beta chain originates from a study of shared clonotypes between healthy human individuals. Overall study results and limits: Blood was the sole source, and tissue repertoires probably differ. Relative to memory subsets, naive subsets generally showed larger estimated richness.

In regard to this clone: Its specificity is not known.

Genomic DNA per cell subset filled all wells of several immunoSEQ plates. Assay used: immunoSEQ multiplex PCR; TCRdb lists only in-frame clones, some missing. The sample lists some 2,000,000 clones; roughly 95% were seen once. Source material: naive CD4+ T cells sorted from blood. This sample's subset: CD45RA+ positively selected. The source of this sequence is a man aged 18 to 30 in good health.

The CDR3, as DNA: TGTGCCAGCAGCCAAGGCTATAAGGGGGAAGGAGAGACCCAGTACTTC. Protein: CASSQGYKGEGETQYF. This chain links TRBV4-2 with TRBJ2-5; possibly TRBD1 for D (6 bases). The CDR3 covers 16 residues. Looked up from germline, CDR1 is LGHNA and CDR2 is YNFKEQ. V was trimmed by 1 base and J by 4 bases, leaving 16 bases between them.